Following are 17 T cell receptor beta chains from one sample sequenced in a study of T cells in women clearing cervical HPV infection. Clones were read by immunoSEQ multiplex PCR, and TCRdb kept only the in-frame ones, dropping some. There are about 16,000 clones in the sample, with 8% to 11% held by the top ten. What was sequenced was blood buffy coat. The receptor set was obtained from a woman aged 18-69 years with a cervical HPV16 infection that either progressed to CIN3+ or cleared (not recorded which).

Notes on this clone: The read stops 3 residues short of the end of the CDR3; the missing end is completed from the germline J gene. The chain couples TRBV2 to TRBJ1-5; no reliable D call. Trimming took 5 bases from V and 3 from J, leaving 14 bases between them. This CDR3 has 15 residues. Looked up from germline, CDR1 is SNHLY and CDR2 is FYNNEI. CDR3 DNA (partial): TGTGCCAGCAGTACTGGGCGAGGAAACAATCAGCCC. Translated, it gives CASSTGRGNNQP. The entire CDR3 reads CASSTGRGNNQPQHF. Supplemented by reference TRBV2 and TRBJ1-5, the full variable domain reads EPEVTQTPSHQVTQMGQEVILRCVPISNHLYFYWYRQILGQKVEFLVSFYNNEISEKSEIFDDQFSVERPDGSNFTLKIRSTKLEDSAMYFCASSTGRGNNQPQHFGDGTRLSIL.

Details on this clone: The read ends 3 residues shy of where the CDR3 ends; the end is completed using the germline J gene. This chain joins TRBV7-9 and TRBJ2-7; D unresolved. The CDR3 is 12 residues long. Trimming removed 3 bases from V and 4 bases from J, with 7 bases in between. Germline V gene sequence: CDR1 SEHNR, CDR2 FQNEAQ (reference sequence). Partial CDR3 DNA: TGTGCCAGCAGCTTCGACATTTACGAG. Translated: CASSFDIYE. The full CDR3 reads CASSFDIYEQYF. Variable domain in full (rest from reference TRBV7-9 and TRBJ2-7): DTGVSQNPRHKITKRGQNVTFRCDPISEHNRLYWYRQTLGQGPEFLTYFQNEAQLEKSRLLSDRFSAERPKGSFSTLEIQRTEQGDSAMYLCASSFDIYEQYFGPGTRLTVT.

On this clone itself: Sequencing ends 3 residues short of the CDR3 end; the germline J gene provides the rest. This chain connects TRBV11-3 to TRBJ1-1; D gene uncertain. This CDR3 region has 12 residues. Germline V gene sequence: CDR1 SGHNT, CDR2 YENEEA. Trimming stripped 5 bases from V and 7 bases from J, with 11 bases between. The chain's CDR3 is CASSPTAYEAFF. The covered CDR3 bases are TGTGCCAGCAGCCCTACCGCCTATGAA.

Concerning this clone itself: Read sequence stops 3 residues before the CDR3 end, and the germline J gene provides the missing end. This CDR3 is also generated by other DNA sequences in the sample. The rearrangement links TRBV10-2 to TRBJ2-7; unclear D gene. V dropped 0 bases and J dropped 5 bases, with 8 bases sitting between them. Germline CDR1 reads WSHSY; CDR2 reads SAAADI. This CDR3 is built from 13 residues. The CDR3 reads CASSESPGDEQYF. CDR3 DNA (partial): TGCGCCAGCAGTGAGTCCCCGGGTGACGAG.

As to this clone: The sequence runs out 3 residues before the end of the CDR3; the remainder is reconstructed from the germline J gene. Other nucleotide sequences from this sample produce the same CDR3. This chain uses TRBV5-1 with TRBJ2-7, with 9 bases that match TRBD1. The V and J ends lost 6 bases and 5 bases, in that order; junction bases with no gene match: 9. Germline CDR1 SGHRS, CDR2 YFSETQ. This CDR3 spans 14 amino acids. The part of the CDR3 DNA that was read is TGCGCCAGCAAGTTGCCGGGACAGGGTAACGAG. This sequence encodes CASKLPGQGNE. The full CDR3 reads CASKLPGQGNEQYF.

To note about this clone: The CDR3 extends 3 residues past the end of the read, so its final part is completed from the germline J gene. The rearrangement links TRBV20-1 to TRBJ2-3; 9 bases line up with TRBD2. Germline V gene sequence: CDR1 DFQATT, CDR2 SNEGSKA (reference sequence). The CDR3 extends over 16 amino acids. V dropped 5 bases and J dropped 6; count of bases not matched to a gene: 15. The CDR3 reads CSALPGLAWESDTQYF. The DNA read from the CDR3 is TGCAGTGCTCTTCCAGGACTAGCGTGGGAGTCGGATACG.

Comments on this clone: Relative to the germline gene, one junction end is altered; a read error may explain this. Read coverage stops 3 residues before the CDR3 terminus; the germline J gene supplies the remainder. This sample includes further DNA sequences coding for the same CDR3. The chain recombines TRBV18 with TRBJ1-3, with 8 bases lining up with TRBD1. The CDR3 loop spans 15 amino acids. In germline, CDR1 is KGHSH, CDR2 LQKENI. The CDR3 loop reads CASSPQETGENTIYF. The CDR3 bases that were read are TGTGCCAGCTCACCACAAGAGACAGGGGAAAACACA.

About this clone itself: The DNA ends 3 residues before the CDR3 does, and the rest of the CDR3 is filled in from the germline J gene. This chain joins TRBV19 and TRBJ1-2; no definite D call. Between the trimmed V and J ends, which lost 1 base and 6 bases, there was a span of 6 bases. This CDR3 is built from 12 residues. The V gene's germline CDR1 is LNHDA and CDR2 SQIVND (reference sequence). CDR3 protein: CASSIGLDGYTF. The CDR3 bases that were read are TGTGCCAGTAGTATAGGGCTGGATGGC.

Notes on this clone: The read halts 3 residues ahead of the CDR3 end, with the missing end drawn from the germline J gene. This chain connects TRBV7-3 to TRBJ2-7; D gene unclear. Germline values: CDR1 SGHTA, CDR2 FQGTGA. There are 11 residues in the CDR3. V dropped 6 bases and J dropped 3 bases, with 6 bases sitting between them. The CDR3 DNA, read in part, is TGTGCCAGCAGGTCTTACTACGAG. Amino acids: CASRSYYE. The full CDR3 reads CASRSYYEQYF.

A word on this clone: Read sequence stops 3 residues before the CDR3 end, and the germline J gene provides the missing end. The rearrangement links TRBV20-1 to TRBJ2-7, with 10 bases aligning to TRBD2. The CDR3 loop spans 17 amino acids. CDR1 DFQATT and CDR2 SNEGSKA come from the germline V gene (reference sequence). J lost 4 bases, V lost 1 base, and 13 bases had no gene match. This CDR3 is CSARATRLAGVVYEQYF. The CDR3 DNA, read in part, is TGCAGTGCTAGAGCCACGCGGCTAGCGGGGGTGGTGTACGAG.

Note on this clone: The read finishes 3 residues shy of the CDR3 end, and the germline J gene is used to complete it. The chain joins TRBV29-1 to TRBJ1-2; maybe TRBD1 (5 bases). The CDR3 contains 14 residues. V lost 7 bases and J 0 bases, leaving 15 bases between the germline ends. Germline loops: CDR1 SQVTM, CDR2 ANQGSEA. The part of the CDR3 DNA that was read is TGCAGCGCGCTATCAGGGACTCCTAACTATGGC. Residues: CSALSGTPNYG. The entire CDR3 is CSALSGTPNYGYTF.

A remark on this clone: The DNA ends 3 residues before the CDR3 does, and the rest of the CDR3 is filled in from the germline J gene. The chain is built from TRBV2 and TRBJ2-1; D is possibly TRBD2 (5 bases). The ends were cut back, 9 bases at V and 5 bases at J, with 17 bases in the middle. The CDR3 runs 14 residues. Germline CDR1 reads SNHLY; CDR2 reads FYNNEI. CDR3 region: CARRTRGVHNEQFF. The DNA read from the CDR3 is TGTGCCAGGAGAACCCGGGGTGTGCACAATGAG. Supplemented by reference TRBV2 and TRBJ2-1, the full variable domain reads EPEVTQTPSHQVTQMGQEVILRCVPISNHLYFYWYRQILGQKVEFLVSFYNNEISEKSEIFDDQFSVERPDGSNFTLKIRSTKLEDSAMYFCARRTRGVHNEQFFGPGTRLTVL.

In regard to this clone: The read is 3 residues too short to cover the CDR3 end, so that end is filled in from the germline J gene. The genes are TRBV4-1 and TRBJ2-3; 7 bases match TRBD2. Per the germline V gene, CDR1 is MGHRA and CDR2 is YSYEKL. J lost 1 base, V lost 5 bases, and 6 bases had no gene match. The CDR3 runs to 15 residues. CDR3 DNA, as far as it was read: TGCGCCAGCAGCTCGTTCGCGGGGGGCACAGATACG. Translation gives CASSSFAGGTDT. The full-length CDR3 reads as CASSSFAGGTDTQYF.

Notes on this clone: The sequence runs out 3 residues before the end of the CDR3; the remainder is reconstructed from the germline J gene. The rearrangement joins TRBV20-1 to TRBJ2-7, with 7 bases identical to TRBD2. CDR1 and CDR2 from the germline V gene are DFQATT and SNEGSKA (reference sequence). The CDR3 is 14 amino acids. After removal of 4 bases from V and 6 bases from J, the junction contained 12 bases not matched to a gene. CDR3 in amino acids: CSATRQRLAPEQYF. Partial CDR3 DNA: TGCAGTGCTACGCGCCAAAGACTAGCTCCCGAG.

A note on this clone: The CDR3 extends 3 residues past the end of the read, so its final part is completed from the germline J gene. This chain uses TRBV6-2 or TRBV6-3 with TRBJ2-2, with 7 bases that match TRBD2. V was pared by 11 bases and J by 2 bases, with 8 bases of the junction left unmatched. Per the germline V gene, CDR1 is MNHEY and CDR2 is SVGEGT. This CDR3 comprises 14 residues. The CDR3 sequence: CAGRGGINTGELFF. The sequenced CDR3 bases are TGTGCCGGCCGCGGGGGAATTAACACCGGGGAG.

The CDR3 protein is CASSRIQTQNTEAFF. The sequenced CDR3 bases are TGTGCCAGTAGTCGGATACAGACCCAGAACACTGAA. V usage is TRBV19 and J usage is TRBJ1-1; D is undetermined. The missing CDR3 end, 3 residues past where the read stops, is filled in from the germline J gene. The germline V gene has CDR1 LNHDA and CDR2 SQIVND (reference sequence). The V end was cut by 5 bases, the J end by 1 base, with 14 bases between. The CDR3 spans 15 residues.

The CDR3 reads CASSQQGVVFSGNTIYF. CDR3 DNA (partial): TGTGCCAGCAGCCAACAGGGGGTAGTTTTCTCTGGAAACACC. This chain links TRBV14 with TRBJ1-3, with 7 bases fitting TRBD1. The DNA ends 3 residues before the CDR3 does, and the rest of the CDR3 is filled in from the germline J gene. The CDR3 contains 17 residues. Germline CDR1 reads SGHDN; CDR2 reads FVKESK. V shed 2 bases and J 0 bases; nucleotides not matched to a gene: 7.